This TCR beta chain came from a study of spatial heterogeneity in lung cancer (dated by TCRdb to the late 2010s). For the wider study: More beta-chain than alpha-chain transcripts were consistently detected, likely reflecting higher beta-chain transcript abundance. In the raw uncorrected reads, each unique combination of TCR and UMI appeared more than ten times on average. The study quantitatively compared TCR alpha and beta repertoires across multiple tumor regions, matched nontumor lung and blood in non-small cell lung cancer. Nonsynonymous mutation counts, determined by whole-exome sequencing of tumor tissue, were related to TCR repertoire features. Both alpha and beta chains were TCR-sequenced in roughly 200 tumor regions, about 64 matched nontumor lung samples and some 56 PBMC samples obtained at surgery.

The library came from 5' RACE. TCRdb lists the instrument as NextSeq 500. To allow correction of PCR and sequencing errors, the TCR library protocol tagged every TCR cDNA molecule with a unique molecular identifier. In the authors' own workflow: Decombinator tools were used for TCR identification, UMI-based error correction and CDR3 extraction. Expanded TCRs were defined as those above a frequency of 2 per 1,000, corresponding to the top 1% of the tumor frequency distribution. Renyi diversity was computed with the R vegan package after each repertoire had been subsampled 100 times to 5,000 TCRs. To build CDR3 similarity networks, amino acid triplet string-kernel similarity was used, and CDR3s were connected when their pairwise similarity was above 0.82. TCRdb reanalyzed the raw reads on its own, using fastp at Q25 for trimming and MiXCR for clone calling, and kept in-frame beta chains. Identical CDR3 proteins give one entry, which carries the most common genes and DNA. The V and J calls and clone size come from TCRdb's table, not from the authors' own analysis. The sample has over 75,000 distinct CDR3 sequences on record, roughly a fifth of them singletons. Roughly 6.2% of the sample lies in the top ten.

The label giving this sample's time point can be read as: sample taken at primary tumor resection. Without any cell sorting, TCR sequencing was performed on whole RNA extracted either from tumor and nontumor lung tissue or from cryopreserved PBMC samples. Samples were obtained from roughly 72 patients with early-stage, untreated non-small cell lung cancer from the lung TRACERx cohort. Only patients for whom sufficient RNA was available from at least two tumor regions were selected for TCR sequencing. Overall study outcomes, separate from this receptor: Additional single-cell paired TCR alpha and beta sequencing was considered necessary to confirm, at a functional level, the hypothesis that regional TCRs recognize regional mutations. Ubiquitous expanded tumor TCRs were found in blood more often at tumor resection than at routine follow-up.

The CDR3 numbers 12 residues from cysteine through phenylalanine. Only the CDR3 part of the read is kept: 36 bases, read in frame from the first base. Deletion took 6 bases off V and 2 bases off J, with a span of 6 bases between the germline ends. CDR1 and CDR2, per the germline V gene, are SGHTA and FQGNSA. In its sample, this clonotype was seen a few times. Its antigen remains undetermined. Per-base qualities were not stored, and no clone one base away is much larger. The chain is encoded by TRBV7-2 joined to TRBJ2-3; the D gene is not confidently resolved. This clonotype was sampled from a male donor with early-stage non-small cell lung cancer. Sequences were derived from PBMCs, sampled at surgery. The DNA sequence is TGTGCCAGCAGACAAGTCACAGATACGCAGTATTTT. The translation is CASRQVTDTQYF.